This note documents a single T cell receptor beta chain sequence. This clonotype has at least ten counts. The input lacks base qualities; no much larger clone sits a single base away. The CDR3, cysteine through phenylalanine, is 14 amino acids long. Only the CDR3 portion is preserved as DNA: 42 bases, with reading frame beginning at the first base. The germline V gene (reference sequence) provides CDR1 DFQATT and CDR2 SNEGSKA. V loses 0 bases at its end and J loses 5 bases; junction bases beyond the gene matches: 6. TCR cDNA was made using 5'RACE template switching, a step that added a universal primer site and unique molecular identifiers. cDNA synthesis was primed from both the TCR alpha and TCR beta constant segments. Two PCR steps were used to amplify libraries, with sample barcodes and sequencing adapters being added in the second step. Sequencing of libraries was performed on Illumina HiSeq 2500 (2x100 bp) or NovaSeq (2x150 bp). As for how the authors treated the data: Demultiplexing of reads and collapsing into UMI consensus sequences were performed with MIGEC, and V(D)J alignment was carried out with MiXCR. Vaccine-responding clonotypes were identified with edgeR using replicate PBMC samples, with FDR below 0.01 and a log2 fold change above 5 up to day 15 being required. Bulk clonotypes were assigned CD4 or CD8 identity according to which sequenced CD4 or CD8 repertoire held them at higher abundance. To estimate how each clone was distributed across memory phenotypes, clonotype frequencies in memory subsets were weighted by the numbers of FACS-sorted cells. TCRdb cleaned the public reads at Q25 with fastp, built clones with MiXCR and kept in-frame beta chains. Each entry merges the rows of one CDR3 protein and shows their most common DNA and genes. None of the V and J calls come from the authors' own analysis; TCRdb made them. The sample yields some 22,000 distinct CDR3 sequences; less than 5.5% were counted once. Of the sample, 20% is held by the ten largest clones.

The data are from a study of T cells after yellow fever vaccination (dated by TCRdb to between 2018 and 2021). About the full investigation: Using CD3, CD45RA, CCR7 and CD95 staining, memory subsets (EM, EMRA, CM and Tscm) were sorted on a BD FACS Aria III. The SMART-Seq v4 Ultra Low Input RNA kit was used to prepare libraries from fractions with low cell numbers. To track T-cell clones before and after primary and booster YFV17D yellow fever vaccination, bulk TCR alpha and beta repertoires were sequenced longitudinally. The cohort comprised two healthy male donors, one aged 18 to 30 and one aged 30 to 40 years. Blood was drawn at multiple timepoints before and after primary and secondary immunization, with bulk PBMC replicates and cell subsets isolated. Memory subsets were sorted on days 0, 15 and 45 and at 18 months after primary vaccination, and on days 0, 15 and 45 after the 30-year booster.

The treatment or condition label for this specimen denotes: live attenuated yellow fever vaccine strain. PBMCs were isolated from peripheral blood using a standard Ficoll-Paque protocol. The RNeasy Micro Kit was used to extract RNA from sorted memory subsets. Overall study results and their limits: The study included only a couple of donors, which limits how far the findings can be generalized. Computational filtering was needed because FACS-sorted repertoires could contain abundant contaminating clonotypes from the bulk population. A small share of clonotypes was detected in both CD4 and CD8 compartments, with the overlap likely arising from convergent recombination. On day 0, almost all vaccine-responding clonotypes were below detection in the sorted memory subsets. Compared with the primary T-cell response, the secondary T-cell response was faster but weaker, reaching its peak on day 5 rather than on day 15. Most clones expanded after primary vaccination were re-detected after the booster (about 95% of CD4 and approximately 88% of CD8), suggesting broad memory maintenance.

The rearrangement combines TRBV20-1 with TRBJ2-7; TRBD1 matches 8 bases in the middle. This clonotype originated in a man aged 18 to 35 who received the YFV17D yellow fever vaccine. Here the sequenced sample was PBMCs, either bulk or a sorted T-cell subset (CD4+, CD8+, memory, or dextramer-sorted; not recorded which), taken about 41 days after the first yellow fever vaccination. The CDR3 sequence is CSARDLGQGNEQYF. The nucleotide sequence is given as TGCAGTGCTAGAGATCTAGGACAGGGTAACGAGCAGTACTTC.